This entry concerns a single TCR beta chain. The antigen remains unidentified. The V and J ends lost 4 bases and 5 bases respectively, with 13 bases between them. The length of the CDR3 is 14 residues. The germline gives CDR1 KGHDR, CDR2 SFDVKD. This sample stems from a study of T cell responses to AZD1222 COVID-19 vaccine. Only in-frame clones appear in the TCRdb table, and some are missing; sequencing was by immunoSEQ multiplex PCR. The sample includes around 160,000 clones, around 90% seen only once; the top ten take less than 5.5%. General study results and limits: Donors in the cohort were predominantly white British and more often female, and clonal diversity was possibly underestimated.

The V gene is TRBV24-1, the J gene TRBJ1-2; D is perhaps TRBD1 (5 bases). The source is an adult in good health. The starting material was peripheral blood, obtained on day 0 of AZD1222 vaccination. CDR3 coding DNA: TGTGCCACCAGTGAGCCCGGGACTCAGTATGGCTACACCTTC. Encoded protein: CATSEPGTQYGYTF.